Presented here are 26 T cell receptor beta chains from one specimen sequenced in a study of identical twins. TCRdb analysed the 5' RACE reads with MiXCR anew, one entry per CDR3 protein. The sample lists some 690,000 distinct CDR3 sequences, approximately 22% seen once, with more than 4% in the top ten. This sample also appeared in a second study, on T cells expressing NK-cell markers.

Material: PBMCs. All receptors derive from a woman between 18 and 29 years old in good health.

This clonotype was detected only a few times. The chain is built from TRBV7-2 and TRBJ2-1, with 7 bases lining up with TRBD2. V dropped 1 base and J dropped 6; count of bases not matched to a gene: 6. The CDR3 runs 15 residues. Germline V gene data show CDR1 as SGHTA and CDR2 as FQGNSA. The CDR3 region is CASSLGGSLANEQFF. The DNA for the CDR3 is TGTGCCAGCAGCTTAGGCGGGAGTCTTGCCAATGAGCAGTTCTTC.

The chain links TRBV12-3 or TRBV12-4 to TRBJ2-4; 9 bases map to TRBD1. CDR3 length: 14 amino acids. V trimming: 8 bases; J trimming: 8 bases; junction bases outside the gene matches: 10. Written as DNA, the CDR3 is TGTGCCAGCCCGGCCCGGGACAGGGAGGACATTCAGTACTTC. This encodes CASPARDREDIQYF.

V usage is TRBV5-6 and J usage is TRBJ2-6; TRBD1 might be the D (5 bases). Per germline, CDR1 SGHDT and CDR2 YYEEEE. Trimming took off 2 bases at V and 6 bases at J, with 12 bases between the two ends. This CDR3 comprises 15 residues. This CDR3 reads CASSFKTGQANVLTF. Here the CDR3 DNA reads TGTGCCAGCAGCTTTAAAACAGGTCAGGCCAACGTCCTGACTTTC.

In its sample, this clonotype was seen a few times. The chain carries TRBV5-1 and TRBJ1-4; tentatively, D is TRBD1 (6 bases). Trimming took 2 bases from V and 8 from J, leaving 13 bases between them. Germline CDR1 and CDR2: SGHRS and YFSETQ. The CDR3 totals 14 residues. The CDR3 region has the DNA TGCGCCAGCAGCTTCGGGACACCCGAGGAAAAACTGTTTTTT. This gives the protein CASSFGTPEEKLFF. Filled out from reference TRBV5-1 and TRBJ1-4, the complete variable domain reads KAGVTQTPRYLIKTRGQQVTLSCSPISGHRSVSWYQQTPGQGLQFLFEYFSETQRNKGNFPGRFSGRQFSNSRSEMNVSTLELGDSALYLCASSFGTPEEKLFFGSGTQLSVL.

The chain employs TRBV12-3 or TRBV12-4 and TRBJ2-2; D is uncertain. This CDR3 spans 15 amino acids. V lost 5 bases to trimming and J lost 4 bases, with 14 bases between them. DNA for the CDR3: TGTGCCAGCAGTCCCGGAAGCTCAGGCACCGGGGAGCTGTTTTTT. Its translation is CASSPGSSGTGELFF.

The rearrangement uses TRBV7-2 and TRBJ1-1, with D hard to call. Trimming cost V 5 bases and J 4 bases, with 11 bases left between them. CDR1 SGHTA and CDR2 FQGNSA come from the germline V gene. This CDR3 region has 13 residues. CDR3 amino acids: CASSPRISTEAFF. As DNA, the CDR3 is TGTGCCAGCAGCCCGAGGATAAGCACTGAAGCTTTCTTT.

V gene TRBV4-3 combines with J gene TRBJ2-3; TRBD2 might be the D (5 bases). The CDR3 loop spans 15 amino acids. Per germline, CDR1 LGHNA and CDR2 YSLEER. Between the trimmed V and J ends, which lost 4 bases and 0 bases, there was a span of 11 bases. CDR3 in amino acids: CASSRRGASTDTQYF. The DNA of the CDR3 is TGCGCCAGCAGCCGCCGGGGAGCGAGCACAGATACGCAGTATTTT.

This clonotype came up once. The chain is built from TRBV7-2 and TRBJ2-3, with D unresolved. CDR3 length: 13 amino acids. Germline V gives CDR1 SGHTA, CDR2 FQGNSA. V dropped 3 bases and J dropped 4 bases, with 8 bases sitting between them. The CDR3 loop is CASSFVVADTQYF. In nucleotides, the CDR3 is TGTGCCAGCAGCTTTGTAGTTGCAGATACGCAGTATTTT.

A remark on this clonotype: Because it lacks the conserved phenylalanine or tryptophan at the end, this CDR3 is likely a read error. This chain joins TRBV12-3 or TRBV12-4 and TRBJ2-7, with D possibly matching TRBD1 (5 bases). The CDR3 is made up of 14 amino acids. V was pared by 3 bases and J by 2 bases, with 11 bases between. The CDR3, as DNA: TGTGCCAGCAGTTTTAGGGGCAAAGCCTACGAGCAGTACCTC. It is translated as CASSFRGKAYEQYL.

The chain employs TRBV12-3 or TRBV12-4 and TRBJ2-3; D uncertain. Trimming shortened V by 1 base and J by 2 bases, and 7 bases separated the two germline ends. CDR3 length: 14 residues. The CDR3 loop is CASSLGLHTDTQYF. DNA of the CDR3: TGTGCCAGCAGTTTAGGACTTCACACAGATACGCAGTATTTT.

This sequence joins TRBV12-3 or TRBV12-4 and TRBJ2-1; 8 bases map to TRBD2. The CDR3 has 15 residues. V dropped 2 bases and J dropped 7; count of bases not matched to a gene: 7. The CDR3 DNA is TGTGCCAGCAGTTTAAAGGGACTAGGAAGGAATGAGCAGTTCTTC. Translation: CASSLKGLGRNEQFF.

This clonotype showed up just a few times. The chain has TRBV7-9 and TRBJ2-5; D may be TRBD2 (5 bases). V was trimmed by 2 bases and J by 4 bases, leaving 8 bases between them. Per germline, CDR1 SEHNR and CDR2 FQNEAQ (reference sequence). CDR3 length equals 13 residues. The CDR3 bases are TGTGCCAGCAGCTTACCACTAGGAGAGACCCAGTACTTC. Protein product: CASSLPLGETQYF.

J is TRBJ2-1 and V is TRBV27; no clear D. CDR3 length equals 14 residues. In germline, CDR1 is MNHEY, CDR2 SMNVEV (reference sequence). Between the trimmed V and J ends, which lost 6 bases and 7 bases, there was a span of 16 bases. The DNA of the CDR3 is TGTGCCAGCAGGCGTGGCGGTATCGGGAATGAGCAGTTCTTC. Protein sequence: CASRRGGIGNEQFF.

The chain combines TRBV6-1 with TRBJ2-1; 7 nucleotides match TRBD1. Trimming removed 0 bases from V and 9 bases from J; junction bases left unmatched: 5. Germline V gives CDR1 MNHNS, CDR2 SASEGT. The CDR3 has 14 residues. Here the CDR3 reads CASSEALAGGEQFF. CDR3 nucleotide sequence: TGTGCCAGCAGTGAAGCGCTCGCAGGGGGTGAGCAGTTCTTC.

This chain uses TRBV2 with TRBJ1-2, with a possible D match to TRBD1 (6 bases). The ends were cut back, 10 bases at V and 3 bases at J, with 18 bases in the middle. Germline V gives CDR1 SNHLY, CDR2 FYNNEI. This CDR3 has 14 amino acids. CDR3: CATTRGAVDYGYTF. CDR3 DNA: TGTGCCACCACTCGGGGGGCGGTTGACTATGGCTACACCTTC. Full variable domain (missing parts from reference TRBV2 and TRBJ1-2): EPEVTQTPSHQVTQMGQEVILRCVPISNHLYFYWYRQILGQKVEFLVSFYNNEISEKSEIFDDQFSVERPDGSNFTLKIRSTKLEDSAMYFCATTRGAVDYGYTFGSGTRLTVV.

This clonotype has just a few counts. As DNA, the CDR3 is TGTGCCAGCAGTTTATCATACAGCACGCGCAATCAGCCCCAGCATTTT. This encodes CASSLSYSTRNQPQHF. This sequence joins TRBV12-3 or TRBV12-4 and TRBJ1-5; D remains ambiguous. V dropped 2 bases and J dropped 2 bases, with 13 bases sitting between them. The length of the CDR3 is 16 residues.

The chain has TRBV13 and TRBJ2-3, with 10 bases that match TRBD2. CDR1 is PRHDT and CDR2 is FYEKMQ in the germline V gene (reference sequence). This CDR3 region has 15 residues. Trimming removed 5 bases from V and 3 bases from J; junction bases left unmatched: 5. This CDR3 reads CASSLPSGSTDTQYF. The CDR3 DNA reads TGTGCCAGCAGCCTTCCTAGCGGGAGTACAGATACGCAGTATTTT. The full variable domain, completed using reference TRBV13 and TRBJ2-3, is AAGVIQSPRHLIKEKRETATLKCYPIPRHDTVYWYQQGPGQDPQFLISFYEKMQSDKGSIPDRFSAQQFSDYHSELNMSSLELGDSALYFCASSLPSGSTDTQYFGPGTRLTVL.

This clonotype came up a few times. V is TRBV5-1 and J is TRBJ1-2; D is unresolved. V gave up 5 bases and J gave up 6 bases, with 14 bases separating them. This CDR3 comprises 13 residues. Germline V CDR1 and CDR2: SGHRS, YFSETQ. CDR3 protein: CASRGSGIDGYTF. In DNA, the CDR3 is TGCGCCAGCAGGGGATCCGGAATTGATGGCTACACCTTC.

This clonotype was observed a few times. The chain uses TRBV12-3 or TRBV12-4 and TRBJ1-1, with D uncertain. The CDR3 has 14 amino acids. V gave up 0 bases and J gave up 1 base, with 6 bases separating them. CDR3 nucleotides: TGTGCCAGCAGTTTAGCGGACGGGAACACTGAAGCTTTCTTT. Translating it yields CASSLADGNTEAFF.

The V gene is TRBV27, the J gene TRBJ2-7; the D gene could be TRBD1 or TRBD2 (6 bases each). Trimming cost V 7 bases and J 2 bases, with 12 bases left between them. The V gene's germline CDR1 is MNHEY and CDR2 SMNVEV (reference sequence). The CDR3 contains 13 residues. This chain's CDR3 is CASKGGAPYEQYF. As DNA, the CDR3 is TGTGCCAGCAAGGGGGGAGCCCCCTACGAGCAGTACTTC.

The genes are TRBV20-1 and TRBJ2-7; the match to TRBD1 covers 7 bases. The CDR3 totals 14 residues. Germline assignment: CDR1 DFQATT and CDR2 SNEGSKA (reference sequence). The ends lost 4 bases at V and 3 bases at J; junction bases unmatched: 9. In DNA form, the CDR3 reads TGCAGTGCTACCCGTTGGGACAGAGTCTACGAGCAGTACTTC. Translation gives CSATRWDRVYEQYF.

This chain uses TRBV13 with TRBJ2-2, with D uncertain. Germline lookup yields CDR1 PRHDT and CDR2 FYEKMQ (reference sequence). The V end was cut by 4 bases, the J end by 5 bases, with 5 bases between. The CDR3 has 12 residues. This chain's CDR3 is CASSSPTGELFF. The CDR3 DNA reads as TGTGCCAGCAGCTCCCCGACCGGGGAGCTGTTTTTT. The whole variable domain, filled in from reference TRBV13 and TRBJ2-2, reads AAGVIQSPRHLIKEKRETATLKCYPIPRHDTVYWYQQGPGQDPQFLISFYEKMQSDKGSIPDRFSAQQFSDYHSELNMSSLELGDSALYFCASSSPTGELFFGEGSRLTVL.

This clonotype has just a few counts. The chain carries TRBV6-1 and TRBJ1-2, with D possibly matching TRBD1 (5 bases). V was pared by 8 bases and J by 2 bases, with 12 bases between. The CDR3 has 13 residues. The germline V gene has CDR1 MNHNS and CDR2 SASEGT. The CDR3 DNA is TGTGCCAGCCGCCCGGGACTAAACTATGGCTACACCTTC. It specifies CASRPGLNYGYTF.

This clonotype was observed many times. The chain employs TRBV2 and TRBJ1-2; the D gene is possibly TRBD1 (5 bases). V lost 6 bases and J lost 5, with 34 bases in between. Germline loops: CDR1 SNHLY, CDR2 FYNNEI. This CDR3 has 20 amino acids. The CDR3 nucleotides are TGTGCCAGCAGGGGAGGGGACGACTCGTGGACTACCGACGAGTGGTATGGCTACACCTTC. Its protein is CASRGGDDSWTTDEWYGYTF.

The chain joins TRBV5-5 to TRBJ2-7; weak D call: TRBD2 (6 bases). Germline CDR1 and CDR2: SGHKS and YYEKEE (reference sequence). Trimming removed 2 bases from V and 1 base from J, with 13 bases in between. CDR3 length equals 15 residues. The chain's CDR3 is CASSFGGTLSYEQYF. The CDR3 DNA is TGTGCCAGCAGCTTTGGCGGGACCCTTTCCTACGAGCAGTACTTC.

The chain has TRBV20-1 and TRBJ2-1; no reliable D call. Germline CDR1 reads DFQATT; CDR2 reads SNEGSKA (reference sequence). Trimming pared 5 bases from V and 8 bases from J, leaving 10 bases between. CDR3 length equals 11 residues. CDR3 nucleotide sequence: TGCAGTGCTGTCCAACTGTATGAGCAGTTCTTC. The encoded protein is CSAVQLYEQFF.